This section outlines one T cell receptor beta chain sequence together with its context. These data originate in a study of tumor-infiltrating lymphocytes in oesophageal squamous cell carcinoma. TCRdb reprocessed the PCR reads with MiXCR, giving one entry per CDR3 protein. The sample includes thousands of distinct CDR3 sequences, around 14% of them seen just once. The germline V gene encodes CDR1 SGHRS and CDR2 YFSETQ. The CDR3 totals 14 residues. The sequence was obtained from a male donor with esophageal squamous cell carcinoma. The sequencing input was blood. The V gene is TRBV5-1, the J gene TRBJ2-1; D possibly corresponds to TRBD2 (7 bases). The DNA end is more similar to TRBJ2-5, so the J call may be wrong. The CDR3 reads CASTRAGAQETQYF. Written as DNA, the CDR3 is TGCGCCAGCACTCGGGCGGGGGCTCAAGAGACCCAGTACTTC.